This TCR beta chain derives from a study of OX40 agonist ivuxolimab in advanced cancers. Overall study context: Six ivuxolimab dose levels, 0.01 to 10 mg/kg, were given intravenously every 2 weeks. Age averaged around 59 years (range about 20 to 79), and just over 80% were male.

This table comes from immunoSEQ multiplex PCR, and its TCRdb copy is limited to in-frame clones, with some not included. The repertoire holds approximately 30,000 clones, with over 75% as singletons. The V gene's germline CDR1 is ENHRY and CDR2 SYGVKD. CDR3 length: 14 residues. Trimming took 3 bases from V and 6 from J, leaving 12 bases between them. The TCR originated in an adult with an advanced solid tumor such as melanoma, head and neck, liver or kidney cancer. The rearrangement uses TRBV10-3 and TRBJ2-1, with D perhaps TRBD2 (5 bases). The source was CD4+ or CD8+ T cells sorted from blood, collected in a trial of the OX40 agonist ivuxolimab. CDR3 protein: CAISEEAETNEQFF. DNA of the CDR3: TGTGCCATCAGTGAAGAAGCGGAGACCAATGAGCAGTTCTTC.